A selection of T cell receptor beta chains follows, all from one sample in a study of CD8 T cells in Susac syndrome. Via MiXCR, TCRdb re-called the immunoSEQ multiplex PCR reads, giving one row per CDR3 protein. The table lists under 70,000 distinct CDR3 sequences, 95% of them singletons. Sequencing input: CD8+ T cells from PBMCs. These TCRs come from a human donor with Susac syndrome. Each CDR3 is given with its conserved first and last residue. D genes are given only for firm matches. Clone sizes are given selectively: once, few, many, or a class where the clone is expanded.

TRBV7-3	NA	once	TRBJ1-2	CASSYQPGQSYTF	TGTGCCAGCAGCTATCAGCCGGGACAAAGCTACACCTTC
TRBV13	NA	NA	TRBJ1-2	CASSQQGIYGYTF	TGTGCCAGCAGCCAGCAGGGAATATATGGCTACACCTTC
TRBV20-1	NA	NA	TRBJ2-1	CSASFPPGREQFF	TGCAGTGCTTCCTTCCCCCCGGGACGTGAGCAGTTCTTC
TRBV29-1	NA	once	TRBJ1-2	CSVEGRGYGYTF	TGCAGCGTTGAAGGCCGGGGCTATGGCTACACCTTC
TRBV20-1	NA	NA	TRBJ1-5	CSAYRADNQPQHF	TGCAGTGCGTATAGGGCCGATAATCAGCCCCAGCATTTT
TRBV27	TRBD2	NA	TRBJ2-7	CASSLTSPDYEQYF	TGTGCCAGCAGTTTGACTAGCCCCGACTACGAGCAGTACTTC
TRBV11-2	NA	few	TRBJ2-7	CASSLVSYEQYF	TGTGCCAGCAGCTTAGTTTCGTACGAGCAGTACTTC
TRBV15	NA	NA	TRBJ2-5	CATRGETQYF	TGTGCCACCAGGGGAGAGACCCAGTACTTC
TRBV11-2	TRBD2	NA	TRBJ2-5	CASSYGLAPLQETQYF	TGTGCCAGCAGCTACGGACTAGCGCCGCTTCAAGAGACCCAGTACTTC
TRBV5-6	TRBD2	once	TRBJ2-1	CASSRMTSGGLNEQFF	TGTGCCAGCAGCCGAATGACTAGCGGGGGCCTCAATGAGCAGTTCTTC
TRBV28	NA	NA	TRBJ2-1	CASRIYEHNEQFF	TGTGCCAGCAGAATCTACGAACACAATGAGCAGTTCTTC
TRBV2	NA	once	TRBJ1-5	CASSRMGGQLNQPQHF	TGTGCCAGCAGCCGAATGGGTGGACAACTCAATCAGCCCCAGCATTTT
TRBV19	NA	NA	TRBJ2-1	CASSILLADEQFF	TGTGCCAGTAGTATTCTCCTAGCTGATGAGCAGTTCTTC
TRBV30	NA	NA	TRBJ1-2	CAWSRLILNGYTF	TGTGCCTGGAGCCGACTGATATTGAATGGCTACACCTTC
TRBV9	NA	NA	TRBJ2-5	CASSGRYLQETQYF	TGTGCCAGCAGCGGCCGGTACTTACAAGAGACCCAGTACTTC
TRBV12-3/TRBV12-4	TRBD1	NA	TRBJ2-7	CASSRTGSYEQYF	TGTGCCAGCAGTCGGACAGGGAGTTACGAGCAGTACTTC
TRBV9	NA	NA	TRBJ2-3	CASSVWGRGTDTQYF	TGTGCCAGCAGCGTATGGGGGCGAGGCACAGATACGCAGTATTTT
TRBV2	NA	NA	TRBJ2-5	CASSVGPQETQYF	TGTGCCAGCAGTGTGGGCCCACAAGAGACCCAGTACTTC
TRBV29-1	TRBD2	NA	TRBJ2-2	CSGGTSDTGELFF	TGCAGCGGGGGGACTAGCGACACCGGGGAGCTGTTTTTT
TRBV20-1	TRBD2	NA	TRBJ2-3	CSARSPTSGGDTQYF	TGCAGTGCTAGATCGCCGACTAGCGGGGGGGATACGCAGTATTTT
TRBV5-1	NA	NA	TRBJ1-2	CASSNYRDLRSYGYTF	TGCGCCAGCAGCAACTACAGGGATCTCCGTTCCTATGGCTACACCTTC
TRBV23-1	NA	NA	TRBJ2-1	CASSQSESLKQFF	TGCGCCAGCAGTCAATCGGAGTCCTTGAAGCAGTTCTTC
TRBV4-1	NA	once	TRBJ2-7	CASSQGAVGSYEQYF	TGCGCCAGCAGCCAAGGCGCAGTGGGCTCCTACGAGCAGTACTTC
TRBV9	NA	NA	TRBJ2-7	CASSPSAKLGGYEQYF	TGTGCCAGCAGCCCATCCGCTAAACTGGGGGGCTACGAGCAGTACTTC
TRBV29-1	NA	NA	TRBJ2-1	CSVEVTAYNEQFF	TGCAGCGTGGAGGTGACAGCCTACAATGAGCAGTTCTTC
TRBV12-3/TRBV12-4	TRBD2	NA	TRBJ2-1	CASSLLLAGGSTYNEQFF	TGTGCCAGCAGTTTGTTACTAGCGGGGGGGAGTACCTACAATGAGCAGTTCTTC
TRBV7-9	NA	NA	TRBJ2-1	CASSSLEGGYNEQFF	TGTGCCAGCAGCTCTCTCGAGGGGGGCTACAATGAGCAGTTCTTC
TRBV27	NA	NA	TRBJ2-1	CASSLGQRPYNEQFF	TGTGCCAGCAGTTTAGGGCAAAGGCCCTACAATGAGCAGTTCTTC
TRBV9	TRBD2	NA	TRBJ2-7	CASSATSERGGAYEQYF	TGTGCCAGCAGCGCCACCTCTGAGCGGGGGGGAGCCTACGAGCAGTACTTC
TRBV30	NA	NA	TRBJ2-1	CAWSNNEQFF	TGTGCCTGGAGTAACAATGAGCAGTTCTTC
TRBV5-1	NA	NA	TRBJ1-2	CASSLEQGSYGYTF	TGCGCCAGCAGCTTGGAACAGGGATCCTATGGCTACACCTTC
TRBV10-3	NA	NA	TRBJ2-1	CAISESIQRSSYNEQFF	TGTGCCATCAGTGAGTCGATACAGCGCAGCTCCTACAATGAGCAGTTCTTC
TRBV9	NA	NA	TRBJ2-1	CASSVAGHINEQFF	TGTGCCAGCAGCGTTGCAGGACATATCAATGAGCAGTTCTTC
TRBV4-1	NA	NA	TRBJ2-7	CASSQDLAGSKNEQYF	TGCGCCAGCAGCCAAGATCTGGCGGGGTCTAAGAACGAGCAGTACTTC
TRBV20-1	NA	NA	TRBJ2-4	CSARDISQGLQYF	TGCAGTGCTAGAGATATCTCACAGGGCCTTCAGTACTTC
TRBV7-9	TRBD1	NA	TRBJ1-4	CASSSQGQQNEKLFF	TGTGCCAGCAGCTCGCAGGGACAGCAGAATGAAAAACTGTTTTTT
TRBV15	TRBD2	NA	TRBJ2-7	CATSEGAGGNEQYF	TGTGCCACCAGCGAAGGGGCGGGGGGGAATGAGCAGTACTTC
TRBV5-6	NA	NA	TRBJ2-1	CASSSAGGNEQFF	TGTGCCAGCAGCTCCGCAGGCGGCAATGAGCAGTTCTTC
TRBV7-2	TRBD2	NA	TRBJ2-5	CASSLSAGEETQYF	TGTGCCAGCAGCTTATCGGCGGGGGAAGAGACCCAGTACTTC
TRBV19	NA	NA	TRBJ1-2	CASSIEGYGYTF	TGTGCCAGTAGTATCGAGGGCTATGGCTACACCTTC
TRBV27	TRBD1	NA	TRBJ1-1	CASSLYRGRPTEAFF	TGTGCCAGCAGTTTATACAGGGGGCGACCCACTGAAGCTTTCTTT
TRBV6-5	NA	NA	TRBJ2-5	CASSYSGAGETQYF	TGTGCCAGCAGTTACTCCGGGGCGGGAGAGACCCAGTACTTC
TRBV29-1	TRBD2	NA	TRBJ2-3	CSEASGDHMGTQYF	TGCAGCGAGGCTAGCGGGGACCACATGGGAACGCAGTATTTT
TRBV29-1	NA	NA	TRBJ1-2	CSVEEVRGRHYGYTF	TGCAGCGTTGAAGAGGTACGGGGAAGGCACTATGGCTACACCTTC
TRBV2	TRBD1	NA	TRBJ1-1	CASTQGDTEAFF	TGTGCCAGCACGCAGGGGGACACTGAAGCTTTCTTT